This T cell receptor beta chain was recorded in a study of T cells after yellow fever vaccination (dated by TCRdb to 2018 to 2020). Describing the broader study: The SMART-Seq v4 Ultra Low Input RNA kit was used to prepare libraries from fractions with low cell numbers. To follow T-cell clones before and after primary and booster YFV17D yellow fever vaccination, bulk TCR alpha and beta repertoires were sequenced over time. Two healthy male donors, one aged 18 to 30 and one aged 30 to 40 years, made up the cohort. Blood samples were taken at several timepoints before and after primary and secondary immunization, and bulk PBMC replicates and cell subsets were isolated. The investigation overall reported the following: A small fraction of clonotypes appeared in both the CD4 and CD8 compartments, likely as a result of convergent recombination. Only a couple of donors were included in the study, so the extent to which the findings can be generalized is limited. Computational filtering was required because FACS-sorted repertoires could contain abundant contaminating clonotypes from the bulk population. Compared with the primary T-cell response, the secondary T-cell response was faster but weaker, reaching its peak on day 5 rather than on day 15. After the booster, most of the clones that had expanded following primary vaccination were detected again (just under 97% of CD4 and around nine tenths of CD8), which suggests that memory was broadly maintained.

The sample's treatment or condition, from its label and the paper: live attenuated yellow fever vaccine strain. A standard Ficoll-Paque protocol was used to isolate PBMCs from peripheral blood. CD4 and CD8 T-cell fractions were isolated with Dynabeads CD4 and CD8 positive selection kits. TriZol was used to extract RNA from bulk PBMCs, CD4 and CD8 fractions, and dextramer-positive and dextramer-negative fractions. TCR cDNA was synthesized by 5'RACE template switching, through which a universal primer site and unique molecular identifiers were introduced. cDNA synthesis was primed from both the TCR alpha and TCR beta constant segments. Library amplification involved two PCR steps, and the second step added sample barcodes and sequencing adapters. Sequencing of the libraries was done on either Illumina HiSeq 2500 (2x100 bp) or NovaSeq (2x150 bp). As for how the authors treated the data: Demultiplexing of reads and collapsing into UMI consensus sequences were performed with MIGEC, and V(D)J alignment was carried out with MiXCR. Vaccine-responding clonotypes were defined with edgeR using replicate PBMC samples, requiring FDR below 0.01 and a log2 fold change above 5 up to day 15. CD4 or CD8 identity was assigned to each bulk clonotype according to whether the clonotype was present at higher abundance in the sequenced CD4 repertoire or the sequenced CD8 repertoire. TCRdb trimmed the raw reads at Q25, called clones with MiXCR and kept productive beta chains. CDR3 protein duplicates are merged, each entry listing the most common genes and DNA. What appears here as the V and J calls and clone size reflects TCRdb's work, not the paper's. The sample contains some 130,000 distinct CDR3 sequences, under 7% of them found a single time. Of the sample, more than 0.6% is held by the ten largest clones.

The CDR3 measures 16 amino acids from cysteine to phenylalanine. Just the 48-base CDR3 DNA is kept, in frame starting at base 1. In the germline V gene (reference sequence), CDR1 corresponds to SEHNR and CDR2 to FQNEAQ. Of note for this clonotype: It lacks a known antigen. A junction boundary mismatches the germline segment, possibly from a read error.

The source was CD4+ T cells sorted from PBMCs, collected 10 days after the yellow fever booster vaccination. The sequence joins TRBV7-9 to TRBJ2-1, with the D gene uncertain. The sequence came from a man aged 30 to 39 who received the YFV17D yellow fever vaccine. The CDR3 protein sequence reads: CAISPGRLRSYNEQFF. The bases read TGTGCCATCAGCCCCGGACGACTCCGCTCCTACAATGAGCAGTTCTTC.